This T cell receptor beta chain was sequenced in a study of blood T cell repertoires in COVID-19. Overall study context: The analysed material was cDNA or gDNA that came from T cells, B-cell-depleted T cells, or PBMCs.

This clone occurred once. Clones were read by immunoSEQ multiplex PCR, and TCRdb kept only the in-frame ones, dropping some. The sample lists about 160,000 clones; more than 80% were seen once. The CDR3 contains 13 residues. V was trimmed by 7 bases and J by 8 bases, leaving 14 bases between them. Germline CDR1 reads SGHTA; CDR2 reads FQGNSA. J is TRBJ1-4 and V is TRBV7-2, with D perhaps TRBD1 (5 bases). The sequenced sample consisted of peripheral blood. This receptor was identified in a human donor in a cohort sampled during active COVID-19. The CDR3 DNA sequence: TGTGCCAGCACCACGTCGGGGGGGGAAAAACTGTTTTTT. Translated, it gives CASTTSGGEKLFF.